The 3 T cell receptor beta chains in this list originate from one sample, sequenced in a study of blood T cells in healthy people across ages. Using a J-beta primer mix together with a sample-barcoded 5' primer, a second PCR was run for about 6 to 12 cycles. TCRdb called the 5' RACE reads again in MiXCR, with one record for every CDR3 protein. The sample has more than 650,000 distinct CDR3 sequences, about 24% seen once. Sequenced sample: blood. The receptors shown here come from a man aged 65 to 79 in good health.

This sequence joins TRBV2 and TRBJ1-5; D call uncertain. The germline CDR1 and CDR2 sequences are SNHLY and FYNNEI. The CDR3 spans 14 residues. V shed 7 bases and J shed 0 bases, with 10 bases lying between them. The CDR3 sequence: CASTRGDSNQPQHF. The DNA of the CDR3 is TGTGCCAGCACCCGCGGGGATAGCAATCAGCCCCAGCATTTT.

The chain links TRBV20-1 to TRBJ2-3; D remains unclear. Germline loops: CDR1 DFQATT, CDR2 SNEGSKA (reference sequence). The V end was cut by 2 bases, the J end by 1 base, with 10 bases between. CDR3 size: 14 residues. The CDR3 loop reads CSARLVPGTDTQYF. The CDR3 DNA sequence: TGCAGTGCTAGACTAGTTCCCGGCACAGATACGCAGTATTTT.

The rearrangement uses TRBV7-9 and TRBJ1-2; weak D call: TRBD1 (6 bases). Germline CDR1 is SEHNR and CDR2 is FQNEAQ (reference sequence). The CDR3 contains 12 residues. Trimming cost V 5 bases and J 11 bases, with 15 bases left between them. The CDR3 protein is CASSAGGGGYTF. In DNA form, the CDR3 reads TGTGCCAGCAGCGCCGGAGGGGGAGGTTACACCTTC.